Included here is one T cell receptor (beta chain) sequence, with context. Authors' methods: For nucleated cells, counts were estimated from reference gene primer amplification. Measured with immunoSEQ multiplex PCR; TCRdb has only the in-frame clones, and not every one. V, J and clone size derive from that table, while D and trimming were established from the DNA sequence. Of tens of thousands of clones listed, around 89% are singletons. This specimen comes from a study of blood T cell repertoires in COVID-19. Turning to the study itself: Samples taken during acute and convalescent COVID-19 were collected in the United States, Italy and Spain. PBMCs, B-cell-depleted T cells, or T cells provided the cDNA or gDNA that made up the material.

CDR3 length: 15 amino acids. V was trimmed by 1 base and J by 7 bases, leaving 14 bases between them. Germline V gene lookup returns CDR1 SGHTA and CDR2 FQGNSA. The source is a human donor in a cohort sampled during active COVID-19. Material: peripheral blood. This chain joins TRBV7-2 and TRBJ1-5; D is ambiguous. The CDR3 DNA reads TGTGCCAGCAGCTTAGGCCTTGAATTTGGCCAGCCCCAGCATTTT. It yields the protein CASSLGLEFGQPQHF.